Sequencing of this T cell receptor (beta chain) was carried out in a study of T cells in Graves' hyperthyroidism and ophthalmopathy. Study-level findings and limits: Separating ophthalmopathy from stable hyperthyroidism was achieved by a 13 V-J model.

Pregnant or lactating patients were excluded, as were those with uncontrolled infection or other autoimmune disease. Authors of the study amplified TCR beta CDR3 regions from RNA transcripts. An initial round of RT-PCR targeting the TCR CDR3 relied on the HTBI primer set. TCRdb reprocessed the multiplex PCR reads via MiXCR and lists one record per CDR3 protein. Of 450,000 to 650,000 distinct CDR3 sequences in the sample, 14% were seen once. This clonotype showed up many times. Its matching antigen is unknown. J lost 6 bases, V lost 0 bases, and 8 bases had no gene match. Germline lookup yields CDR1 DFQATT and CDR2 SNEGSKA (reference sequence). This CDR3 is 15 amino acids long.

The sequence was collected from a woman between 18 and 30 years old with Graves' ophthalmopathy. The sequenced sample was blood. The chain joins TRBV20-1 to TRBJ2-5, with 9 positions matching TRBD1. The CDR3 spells CSAREGDRDRKTQYF. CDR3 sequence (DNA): TGCAGTGCTAGAGAAGGGGACAGGGATCGAAAGACCCAGTACTTC.